Shown below are 2 T cell receptor beta chains from a single sample sequenced in a study of cytomegalovirus exposure and HLA in healthy donors. Clones were sequenced by immunoSEQ multiplex PCR, and TCRdb holds only the in-frame ones, with some missing. The sample includes about 110,000 clones, under 85% of them seen just once. The sequenced material came from PBMCs. Source of these receptors: a woman aged 18-29 years in good health and CMV-seronegative.

The chain has TRBV27 and TRBJ2-1, with 8 bases fitting TRBD1. The length of the CDR3 is 13 residues. The V segment lost 9 bases and the J segment 6 bases; nucleotides outside the gene matches: 7. Germline V gene sequence: CDR1 MNHEY, CDR2 SMNVEV (reference sequence). The CDR3 here is CASGQGPINEQFF. The CDR3 DNA is TGTGCCAGTGGACAGGGACCCATCAATGAGCAGTTCTTC.

The chain carries TRBV5-6 and TRBJ1-1; 9 bases are shared with TRBD1. The CDR3 sequence is 15 residues long. V gave up 4 bases and J gave up 6 bases; unmatched junction bases: 10. Per germline, CDR1 SGHDT and CDR2 YYEEEE. The CDR3 spells CASSRIGQGYPEAFF. The CDR3 region has the DNA TGTGCCAGCAGCCGAATCGGACAGGGGTATCCTGAAGCTTTCTTT.